What follows are 27 T cell receptor beta chains derived from one specimen sequenced in a study of OX40 agonist ivuxolimab in advanced cancers. TCRdb's copy holds only in-frame clones and misses some; the assay was immunoSEQ multiplex PCR. In the table there are 75,000 to 100,000 clones, about 90% of which are singletons. The sample here was CD4+ or CD8+ T cells sorted from blood, taken in a trial of the OX40 agonist ivuxolimab. Receptors were obtained from an adult with an advanced solid tumor such as melanoma, head and neck, liver or kidney cancer.

V and J are TRBV9 and TRBJ1-2; D might be TRBD1 (6 bases). Germline lookup yields CDR1 SGDLS and CDR2 YYNGEE. The CDR3 has 15 amino acids. V dropped 0 bases and J dropped 4 bases, with 13 bases sitting between them. CDR3 protein: CASSVDAGHIYGYTF. The CDR3 DNA is TGTGCCAGCAGCGTAGATGCGGGACACATCTATGGCTACACCTTC.

This rearrangement joins TRBV30 to TRBJ1-4; D not resolved. Germline V gene sequence: CDR1 GTSNPN, CDR2 SVGIG (reference sequence). Trimming cost V 1 base and J 8 bases, with 14 bases left between them. The CDR3 contains 14 residues. The CDR3 nucleotides read TGTGCCTGGAGTGGCCTGTGGGTGGAAGAAAAACTGTTTTTT. Protein: CAWSGLWVEEKLFF.

This clone was recorded a few times. V usage is TRBV5-1 and J usage is TRBJ2-3, with unresolved D. Germline CDR1 reads SGHRS; CDR2 reads YFSETQ. V was trimmed by 1 base and J by 0 bases, leaving 6 bases between them. CDR3 length: 14 residues. The CDR3 is CASSLRPSTDTQYF. CDR3 bases: TGCGCCAGCAGCTTGCGACCCAGCACAGATACGCAGTATTTT.

The rearrangement links TRBV2 to TRBJ2-5; 8 bases map to TRBD2. The CDR3 contains 17 residues. Germline V gene lookup returns CDR1 SNHLY and CDR2 FYNNEI. Trimming took 3 bases from V and 4 from J; bases not matched to a gene: 13. The CDR3 nucleotides read TGTGCCAGCAGTGAGGCTAGCGGGTCCCCCCTTGGAGAGACCCAGTACTTC. Translating it yields CASSEASGSPLGETQYF. The entire variable domain, with the rest obtained from reference TRBV2 and TRBJ2-5, is as follows: EPEVTQTPSHQVTQMGQEVILRCVPISNHLYFYWYRQILGQKVEFLVSFYNNEISEKSEIFDDQFSVERPDGSNFTLKIRSTKLEDSAMYFCASSEASGSPLGETQYFGPGTRLLVL.

The chain combines TRBV28 with TRBJ1-1; 7 bases map to TRBD1. V lost 5 bases, J lost 2 bases, and 5 bases stayed unmatched. This CDR3 comprises 14 residues. CDR1 is MDHEN and CDR2 is SYDVKM in the germline V gene. CDR3 in amino acids: CASSRQGPNTEAFF. The DNA of the CDR3 is TGTGCCAGCAGTCGACAGGGTCCAAACACTGAAGCTTTCTTT.

This chain joins TRBV6-1 and TRBJ2-3; 11 bases are a match to TRBD1. The CDR3 totals 17 residues. V was pared by 4 bases and J by 4 bases, with 10 bases of the junction left unmatched. Germline CDR1 and CDR2: MNHNS and SASEGT. DNA of the CDR3: TGTGCCAGCAGTGCAACCCCCCCGGGACAGGGGGCAGATACGCAGTATTTT. Residues: CASSATPPGQGADTQYF.

This clone occurred once. The V gene is TRBV30, the J gene TRBJ1-2; D remains ambiguous. The CDR3 runs to 12 residues. Germline V CDR1 and CDR2: GTSNPN, SVGIG (reference sequence). Trimming left V 0 bases short and J 5 bases short, with 7 bases between. The CDR3 nucleotides are TGTGCCTGGAGTGTCGAAGGGTATGGCTACACCTTC. Translating gives CAWSVEGYGYTF.

The chain carries TRBV29-1 and TRBJ1-3, with D possibly being TRBD1 (5 bases). Looked up from germline, CDR1 is SQVTM and CDR2 is ANQGSEA. Between the trimmed V and J ends, which lost 4 bases and 0 bases, there was a span of 10 bases. The CDR3 is made up of 14 amino acids. The CDR3: CSVARDYSGNTIYF. CDR3 coding DNA: TGCAGCGTTGCCAGGGACTACTCTGGAAACACCATATATTTT.

The rearrangement joins TRBV5-4 to TRBJ1-1, with D possibly being TRBD1 (5 bases). Germline CDR1 SGHNT, CDR2 YYREEE (reference sequence). CDR3 length: 13 residues. Between the trimmed V and J ends, which lost 2 bases and 1 base, there was a span of 6 bases. The CDR3 DNA reads TGTGCCAGCAGCTTCGACAGGAACACTGAAGCTTTCTTT. Translating gives CASSFDRNTEAFF.

The chain combines TRBV7-2 with TRBJ2-1; tentative D call: TRBD2 (6 bases). Germline V lookup: CDR1 SGHTA, CDR2 FQGNSA. The V end lost 8 bases, the J end lost 0 bases, and 11 bases lay between the germline ends. CDR3 size: 14 residues. The CDR3 DNA is TGTGCCAGCTTCCGGGGGAGCTCCTACAATGAGCAGTTCTTC. Its protein is CASFRGSSYNEQFF.

The chain combines TRBV6-1 with TRBJ1-1, with TRBD1 as a possible D gene (5 bases). This CDR3 has 13 amino acids. Trimming removed 7 bases at V and 3 bases at J, with 12 bases between. Looked up from germline, CDR1 is MNHNS and CDR2 is SASEGT. The CDR3 DNA reads as TGTGCCAGCATATCCTTCAGGGACACTGAAGCTTTCTTT. Translating it yields CASISFRDTEAFF.

The chain uses TRBV7-2 and TRBJ2-2; 10 bases line up with TRBD2. CDR3 size: 16 residues. V trimming: 10 bases; J trimming: 2 bases; junction bases outside the gene matches: 10. The germline CDR1 and CDR2 sequences are SGHTA and FQGNSA. CDR3 DNA sequence: TGTGCCACCTACGTCGGACTAGCGGCAAACACCGGGGAGCTGTTTTTT. Its protein product is CATYVGLAANTGELFF.

CDR3 nucleotide sequence: TGTGCCACCAGTATGAGGGAGGAGACCCAGTACTTC. Protein sequence: CATSMREETQYF. This chain uses TRBV15 with TRBJ2-5; the D gene is possibly TRBD2 (5 bases). Germline assignment: CDR1 LNHNV and CDR2 YYDKDF (reference sequence). V dropped 6 bases and J dropped 5 bases, with 10 bases sitting between them. This CDR3 contains 12 residues.

This chain uses TRBV6-1 with TRBJ2-1; unclear D gene. The germline V and J ends were trimmed by 2 bases and 9 bases, with 14 bases remaining between them. The CDR3 loop spans 14 amino acids. Germline lookup yields CDR1 MNHNS and CDR2 SASEGT. CDR3: CASSERSGRAEQFF. For the CDR3, the DNA is TGTGCCAGCAGTGAACGTTCAGGTAGGGCTGAGCAGTTCTTC.

The rearrangement links TRBV5-1 to TRBJ2-3; no reliable D call. The germline gives CDR1 SGHRS, CDR2 YFSETQ. Trimming stripped 3 bases from V and 5 bases from J, with 10 bases between. CDR3 size: 13 residues. This CDR3 reads CASSSASVDTQYF. CDR3 sequence (DNA): TGCGCCAGCAGCTCCGCCTCGGTAGATACGCAGTATTTT. Using reference TRBV5-1 and TRBJ2-3 for the parts outside the CDR3, the full variable domain is KAGVTQTPRYLIKTRGQQVTLSCSPISGHRSVSWYQQTPGQGLQFLFEYFSETQRNKGNFPGRFSGRQFSNSRSEMNVSTLELGDSALYLCASSSASVDTQYFGPGTRLTVL.

This chain's CDR3 is CASSTGRIYSGNTIYF. In nucleotides, the CDR3 is TGCGCCAGCAGCACCGGACGGATCTACTCTGGAAACACCATATATTTT. V is TRBV5-1 and J is TRBJ1-3, with D uncertain. The CDR3 extends over 16 amino acids. Trimming pared 4 bases from V and 0 bases from J, leaving 14 bases between. Germline assignment: CDR1 SGHRS and CDR2 YFSETQ.

In the case of this clone: The germline gene is not matched at one end of the junction; a read error may be the cause. V and J are TRBV7-7 and TRBJ2-2; possibly TRBD2 for D (6 bases). This CDR3 is built from 14 residues. CDR1 and CDR2 (germline): SSHAT, FNYEAQ (reference sequence). The CDR3 region has the DNA TGTGCTAGCAGCCCGGGAGTGGAGGGGGGGGAGCTGTTTTTT. Protein sequence: CASSPGVEGGELFF.

The chain uses TRBV6-1 and TRBJ2-4, with TRBD1 matching over 10 bases. J lost 5 bases, V lost 9 bases, and 4 bases had no gene match. The germline V gene encodes CDR1 MNHNS and CDR2 SASEGT. The CDR3 runs to 13 residues. This CDR3 is CASGGQGQNIQYF. The CDR3, as DNA: TGTGCCAGTGGGGGACAGGGGCAAAACATTCAGTACTTC.

The chain couples TRBV19 to TRBJ2-1; D perhaps matches TRBD1 (6 bases). The CDR3 is 15 residues long. Germline values: CDR1 LNHDA, CDR2 SQIVND (reference sequence). Trimming cost V 5 bases and J 3 bases, with 14 bases left between them. The CDR3 loop reads CASSAQGSGYNEQFF. The CDR3 DNA is TGTGCCAGTAGTGCGCAGGGGTCTGGCTACAATGAGCAGTTCTTC.

V is TRBV6-4 and J is TRBJ2-1, with TRBD2 as a possible D gene (5 bases). The CDR3 spans 12 residues. Trimming stripped 4 bases from V and 8 bases from J, with 9 bases between. Per the germline V gene, CDR1 is MRHNA and CDR2 is SNTAGT. CDR3 loop: CASSVDGDEQFF. CDR3 sequence (DNA): TGTGCCAGCAGTGTAGACGGGGATGAGCAGTTCTTC.

This chain links TRBV19 with TRBJ2-5; 10 positions agree with TRBD1. CDR1 and CDR2 (germline): LNHDA, SQIVND (reference sequence). There are 15 residues in the CDR3. V shed 5 bases and J 2 bases; nucleotides not matched to a gene: 5. The CDR3 spells CASSSGQGNQETQYF. CDR3 nucleotides: TGTGCCAGTAGTTCGGGACAGGGGAATCAAGAGACCCAGTACTTC. Full variable domain (remainder filled in from reference TRBV19 and TRBJ2-5): DGGITQSPKYLFRKEGQNVTLSCEQNLNHDAMYWYRQDPGQGLRLIYYSQIVNDFQKGDIAEGYSVSREKKESFPLTVTSAQKNPTAFYLCASSSGQGNQETQYFGPGTRLLVL.

This chain links TRBV21-1 with TRBJ1-4. TRBV21-1 is a recognized pseudogene. The CDR3 runs to 19 residues. The CDR3 is CASSKEGRTATSTNEKLFF. The CDR3 region has the DNA TGTGCCAGCAGCAAAGAGGGGAGGACAGCCACCTCAACTAATGAAAAACTGTTTTTT.

The chain carries TRBV28 and TRBJ2-2, with a weak D call TRBD2 (6 bases). The CDR3 contains 15 residues. Trimming cost V 3 bases and J 4 bases, with 12 bases left between them. CDR1 and CDR2 (germline): MDHEN, SYDVKM. The CDR3 is CASSFEDGGTGELFF. In DNA, the CDR3 is TGTGCCAGCAGTTTCGAAGACGGGGGCACCGGGGAGCTGTTTTTT.

The CDR3 nucleotides read TGTGCCAGCTCACGAGGGACAGGGGACCCCTACGAGCAGTACTTC. This encodes CASSRGTGDPYEQYF. The chain is built from TRBV18 and TRBJ2-7; TRBD1 agrees at 10 bases. The V segment lost 4 bases and the J segment 2 bases; nucleotides outside the gene matches: 5. Germline-derived CDR1 and CDR2 are KGHSH and LQKENI. CDR3 size: 15 residues.

The chain employs TRBV30 and TRBJ1-2; perhaps TRBD1 as D (5 bases). This CDR3 comprises 14 residues. V was pared by 1 base and J by 3 bases, with 12 bases between. Germline-derived CDR1 and CDR2 are GTSNPN and SVGIG (reference sequence). The CDR3 loop is CAWSGSMGDYGYTF. Written as DNA, the CDR3 is TGTGCCTGGAGTGGTTCAATGGGGGACTATGGCTACACCTTC.

This sequence joins TRBV27 and TRBJ1-5, with D perhaps TRBD1 (5 bases). Per the germline V gene, CDR1 is MNHEY and CDR2 is SMNVEV (reference sequence). The CDR3 length is 15 residues. V was trimmed by 5 bases and J by 1 base, leaving 12 bases between them. Here the CDR3 reads CASSVTRDSNQPQHF. CDR3 DNA: TGTGCCAGCAGTGTCACACGGGACAGCAATCAGCCCCAGCATTTT.

The CDR3 region is CASSLYRGEYEQYF. In DNA form, the CDR3 reads TGTGCCAGCAGCTTGTACAGGGGAGAATACGAGCAGTACTTC. The chain combines TRBV5-6 with TRBJ2-7; 7 bases align to TRBD1. Germline trimming cut 1 base from V and 4 bases from J; bases unmatched to any gene: 5. The CDR3 has 14 residues. The germline V gene encodes CDR1 SGHDT and CDR2 YYEEEE.